These 24 T cell receptor beta chains were all obtained from the same sample, sequenced in a study of cytomegalovirus exposure and HLA in healthy donors (dated by TCRdb to the late 2010s). Library preparation employed the immunoSEQ multiplex PCR assay. The multiplex PCR relied on a mix of 60 forward primers for TCR Vbeta segments and 13 reverse primers for TCR Jbeta segments. Entries here come from immuneACCESS through TCRdb and include only in-frame sequences with V and J called. Some clones fail to appear in such tables; in the studies checked, an unresolved V gene covers under half of the shortfall, and the cause of the remainder is unknown. The sample data list some 120,000 clones, and 9.5% of these were observed just once. Of the sample, around 3% is held by the ten largest clones. The sequencing sample was made of PBMCs. The source of these receptors is a man aged 25 to 40 in good health and CMV-seronegative.

The gene calls are TRBV12-5 and TRBJ1-2; 9 bases line up with TRBD1. The CDR3 extends over 12 amino acids. The V segment lost 11 bases and the J segment 5 bases; nucleotides outside the gene matches: 6. CDR1 is LGHNT, CDR2 FRNRAP, per germline. The CDR3 loop reads CAGGQGRYGYTF. The CDR3 region has the DNA TGTGCTGGGGGACAGGGTCGATATGGCTACACCTTC.

This clone came up a few times. This chain joins TRBV6-5 and TRBJ2-1; tentative D call: TRBD1 (5 bases). Germline V gene data show CDR1 as MNHEY and CDR2 as SVGAGI. V lost 8 bases to trimming and J lost 7 bases, with 12 bases between them. This CDR3 has 12 residues. CDR3 in amino acids: CASVGNRNEQFF. CDR3 sequence (DNA): TGTGCCAGCGTGGGAAACAGGAATGAGCAGTTCTTC.

This clone was seen more than once but under ten times. The chain carries TRBV5-6 and TRBJ2-1; 7 bases agree with TRBD1. Germline CDR1 SGHDT, CDR2 YYEEEE. The CDR3 covers 14 residues. The J segment lost 0 bases and the V segment lost 6 bases, leaving 3 bases of the junction unmatched. The CDR3 DNA follows: TGTGCCAGCAAAAGGGGGCTCTCCTACAATGAGCAGTTCTTC. It specifies CASKRGLSYNEQFF. Full variable domain (remainder filled in from reference TRBV5-6 and TRBJ2-1): DAGVTQSPTHLIKTRGQQVTLRCSPKSGHDTVSWYQQALGQGPQFIFQYYEEEERQRGNFPDRFSGHQFPNYSSELNVNALLLGDSALYLCASKRGLSYNEQFFGPGTRLTVL.

This chain joins TRBV4-1 and TRBJ1-2, with D tentatively TRBD1 (6 bases). This CDR3 is built from 13 residues. Germline V gene data show CDR1 as MGHRA and CDR2 as YSYEKL. V was shortened by 0 bases and J by 12 bases, with 14 bases between the two germline ends. CDR3 sequence reads: CASSQDLDRIDTF. The CDR3, as DNA: TGCGCCAGCAGCCAAGATTTGGACAGAATCGACACCTTC.

This clone was counted only a few times. The V gene is TRBV7-8, the J gene TRBJ1-2; D is unresolved. In germline, CDR1 is SGHVS, CDR2 FQNEAQ. V was cut by 5 bases and J by 8 bases, with 15 bases left in between. This CDR3 spans 13 amino acids. DNA for the CDR3: TGTGCCAGCAGCCCCTATAATAGCGACGGCTACACCTTC. Encoded protein: CASSPYNSDGYTF.

This clone has a handful of counts. The chain joins TRBV5-1 to TRBJ2-1, with 9 nucleotides matching TRBD2. This CDR3 is 15 amino acids long. The germline V gene encodes CDR1 SGHRS and CDR2 YFSETQ. Trimming took 0 bases from V and 5 from J; bases not matched to a gene: 3. The CDR3 here is CASSLVSSGDNEQFF. CDR3 sequence (DNA): TGCGCCAGCAGCTTGGTGTCTAGCGGGGACAATGAGCAGTTCTTC.

This clone was found a few times. The gene calls are TRBV10-3 and TRBJ1-2; D call uncertain. This CDR3 comprises 16 residues. The germline CDR1 and CDR2 sequences are ENHRY and SYGVKD. The ends were cut back, 4 bases at V and 6 bases at J, with 21 bases in the middle. The CDR3 region is CAISASRREVPHGYTF. The CDR3 coding sequence is TGTGCCATCAGTGCCTCGCGTCGGGAAGTTCCTCATGGCTACACCTTC.

This clone has a handful of counts. This chain uses TRBV27 with TRBJ1-5; D possibly corresponds to TRBD1 (6 bases). The CDR3 is 16 amino acids. Deletions cut 5 bases from V and 1 base from J, with 15 bases between. Germline assignment: CDR1 MNHEY and CDR2 SMNVEV (reference sequence). The CDR3 coding sequence is TGTGCCAGCAGTCCTGAACAGGGTACAAGCAATCAGCCCCAGCATTTT. Translated, it gives CASSPEQGTSNQPQHF.

A few counts support this clone. This chain links TRBV27 with TRBJ2-3; 11 nucleotides align to TRBD2. Germline-derived CDR1 and CDR2 are MNHEY and SMNVEV (reference sequence). Germline trimming cut 0 bases from V and 5 bases from J; bases unmatched to any gene: 4. The CDR3 sequence is 16 residues long. Here the CDR3 reads CASSLSVAGGRDTQYF. CDR3 sequence (DNA): TGTGCCAGCAGTTTATCGGTAGCGGGGGGGCGAGATACGCAGTATTTT.

This clone was seen a handful of times. This chain joins TRBV10-3 and TRBJ2-7, with 9 bases lining up with TRBD2. Unmatched junction bases numbered 18, after V lost 2 bases and J lost 7 bases. Germline values: CDR1 ENHRY, CDR2 SYGVKD. This CDR3 is built from 18 residues. The CDR3: CAISETLASPGLAREQYF. The CDR3, as DNA: TGTGCCATCAGTGAGACTCTCGCGTCCCCGGGACTAGCAAGGGAGCAGTACTTC.

Of note for this clone: Different DNA sequences within this sample yield the same CDR3. J is TRBJ1-4 and V is TRBV30, with D perhaps matching TRBD1 (6 bases). This CDR3 is 16 amino acids long. Per germline, CDR1 GTSNPN and CDR2 SVGIG (reference sequence). Trimming removed 0 bases at V and 4 bases at J, with 15 bases between. The CDR3 reads CAWSVLVGQYNEKLFF. The CDR3, as DNA: TGTGCCTGGAGTGTGTTAGTTGGACAGTATAATGAAAAACTGTTTTTT.

This sequence joins TRBV15 and TRBJ1-1; 7 nucleotides match TRBD1. Germline CDR1 reads LNHNV; CDR2 reads YYDKDF (reference sequence). The V and J ends lost 0 bases and 4 bases, in that order; junction bases with no gene match: 5. This CDR3 is 15 amino acids long. CDR3 DNA sequence: TGTGCCACCAGCAGAGATGGGACAGTTGGCACTGAAGCTTTCTTT. It encodes CATSRDGTVGTEAFF. Together with reference TRBV15 and TRBJ1-1, the CDR3 gives the full variable domain: DAMVIQNPRYQVTQFGKPVTLSCSQTLNHNVMYWYQQKSSQAPKLLFHYYDKDFNNEADTPDNFQSRRPNTSFCFLDIRSPGLGDTAMYLCATSRDGTVGTEAFFGQGTRLTVV.

This clone was seen a few times. The chain has TRBV18 and TRBJ2-7; 8 bases are a match to TRBD1. The junction had 16 bases not matched to a gene; V was cut back by 4 bases and J by 5 bases. The CDR3 sequence is 17 residues long. Germline assignment: CDR1 KGHSH and CDR2 LQKENI. CDR3 protein: CASSQNRGTGIIHEQYF. The DNA of the CDR3 is TGTGCCAGCTCACAAAATCGCGGGACAGGTATTATCCACGAGCAGTACTTC.

The chain uses TRBV7-2 and TRBJ2-5; D might be TRBD1 (8 bases). The germline CDR1 and CDR2 sequences are SGHTA and FQGNSA. CDR3 size: 15 residues. The germline V and J ends were trimmed by 3 bases and 5 bases, with 16 bases remaining between them. In DNA, the CDR3 is TGTGCCAGCAGCTTCGGACAGGGACTAACGGAGACCCAGTACTTC. The encoded protein is CASSFGQGLTETQYF.

This clone showed up just a few times. The genes are TRBV5-6 and TRBJ2-3, with no clear D. The CDR3 contains 11 residues. Germline loops: CDR1 SGHDT, CDR2 YYEEEE. V was shortened by 7 bases and J by 6 bases, with 9 bases between the two germline ends. The CDR3 here is CASSHWDTQYF. CDR3 sequence (DNA): TGTGCCAGCTCGCACTGGGATACGCAGTATTTT.

The CDR3 sequence: CAATYLRNTGELFF. Written as DNA, the CDR3 is TGTGCCGCCACATATCTCCGTAACACCGGGGAGCTGTTTTTT. The V call is TRBV10-3, the J call TRBJ2-2; D is unresolved. Per the germline V gene, CDR1 is ENHRY and CDR2 is SYGVKD. The CDR3 is made up of 14 amino acids. Between the trimmed V and J ends, which lost 11 bases and 2 bases, there was a span of 15 bases.

The V call is TRBV7-9, the J call TRBJ2-3, with a weak D call TRBD2 (5 bases). Trimming took off 1 base at V and 10 bases at J, with 9 bases between the two ends. The length of the CDR3 is 12 residues. The germline CDR1 and CDR2 sequences are SEHNR and FQNEAQ (reference sequence). The CDR3 DNA is TGTGCCAGCAGCTTAGATCGGACTGCGCAGTATTTT. It yields the protein CASSLDRTAQYF.

The chain combines TRBV5-1 with TRBJ2-3; 10 positions agree with TRBD2. The CDR3 is 15 residues long. V lost 4 bases to trimming and J lost 6 bases; unmatched junction nucleotides: 8. CDR1 SGHRS and CDR2 YFSETQ come from the germline V gene. DNA of the CDR3: TGCGCCAGCAGCCGGGCAGCGGGGGGGCGCGATACGCAGTATTTT. It translates to CASSRAAGGRDTQYF. The whole variable domain, remainder taken from reference TRBV5-1 and TRBJ2-3, is KAGVTQTPRYLIKTRGQQVTLSCSPISGHRSVSWYQQTPGQGLQFLFEYFSETQRNKGNFPGRFSGRQFSNSRSEMNVSTLELGDSALYLCASSRAAGGRDTQYFGPGTRLTVL.

The chain links TRBV2 to TRBJ2-1, with 7 bases matching TRBD1. The CDR3 totals 16 residues. The germline V gene has CDR1 SNHLY and CDR2 FYNNEI. V trimming: 6 bases; J trimming: 1 base; junction bases outside the gene matches: 9. The DNA for the CDR3 is TGTGCCAGCAGCGAGACCAGGGGGAGTTCCTACAATGAGCAGTTCTTC. Its translation is CASSETRGSSYNEQFF.

This clone turned up a few times. CDR3 DNA sequence: TGTGCCAGCAGCTTAACGGGAGAGACGAACACCGGGGAGCTGTTTTTT. Translating it yields CASSLTGETNTGELFF. The rearrangement links TRBV7-3 to TRBJ2-2; tentative D call: TRBD2 (5 bases). V lost 0 bases to trimming and J lost 0 bases, with 8 bases between them. Germline assignment: CDR1 SGHTA and CDR2 FQGTGA. There are 16 residues in the CDR3.

This clone appeared a few times. The rearrangement links TRBV9 to TRBJ2-3; TRBD1 might be the D (5 bases). Germline CDR1 and CDR2: SGDLS and YYNGEE. The CDR3 runs 18 residues. V gave up 0 bases and J gave up 1 base, with 18 bases separating them. The chain's CDR3 is CASSVGFQTALGTDTQYF. As DNA, the CDR3 is TGTGCCAGCAGCGTAGGGTTCCAGACAGCCTTGGGCACAGATACGCAGTATTTT.

This clone was seen only a few times. The chain uses TRBV28 and TRBJ2-1, with D maybe TRBD2 (6 bases). V lost 3 bases, J lost 7 bases, and 16 bases lay in between. The CDR3 is 15 amino acids. CDR1 MDHEN and CDR2 SYDVKM come from the germline V gene. CDR3 protein: CASSFSGGIGNEQFF. CDR3 nucleotides: TGTGCCAGCAGTTTCTCCGGGGGTATAGGAAATGAGCAGTTCTTC.

V is TRBV4-1 and J is TRBJ2-5; the D gene is possibly TRBD2 (5 bases). The CDR3 is 15 residues long. Germline CDR1 is MGHRA and CDR2 is YSYEKL. Trimming shortened V by 1 base and J by 5 bases, and 14 bases separated the two germline ends. CDR3 sequence: CASSQGNAGIETQYF. In DNA form, the CDR3 reads TGCGCCAGCAGCCAAGGTAACGCCGGGATTGAGACCCAGTACTTC.

The V call is TRBV5-1, the J call TRBJ2-7, with 8 bases matching TRBD1. This CDR3 spans 17 amino acids. The V and J ends lost 1 base and 6 bases, in that order; junction bases with no gene match: 15. The germline CDR1 and CDR2 sequences are SGHRS and YFSETQ. The chain's CDR3 is CASSLSSQGTGGREQYF. CDR3 bases: TGCGCCAGCAGCTTGTCCTCTCAGGGGACAGGAGGGCGCGAGCAGTACTTC.